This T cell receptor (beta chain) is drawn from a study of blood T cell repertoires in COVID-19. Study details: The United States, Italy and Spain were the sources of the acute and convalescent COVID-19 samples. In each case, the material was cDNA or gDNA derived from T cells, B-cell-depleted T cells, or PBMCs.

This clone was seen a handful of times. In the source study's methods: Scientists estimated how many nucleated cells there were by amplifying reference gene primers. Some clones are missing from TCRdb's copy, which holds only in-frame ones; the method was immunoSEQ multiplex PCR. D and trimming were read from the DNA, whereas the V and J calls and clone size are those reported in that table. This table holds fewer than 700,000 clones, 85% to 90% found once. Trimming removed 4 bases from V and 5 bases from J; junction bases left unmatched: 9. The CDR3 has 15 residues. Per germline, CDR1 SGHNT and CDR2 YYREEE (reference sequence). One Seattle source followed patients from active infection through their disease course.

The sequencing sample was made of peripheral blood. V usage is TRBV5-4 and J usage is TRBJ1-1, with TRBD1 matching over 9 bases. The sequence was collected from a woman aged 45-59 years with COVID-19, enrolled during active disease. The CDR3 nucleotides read TGTGCCAGCAGCCACCCGGGACAGGGTGTTACTGAAGCTTTCTTT. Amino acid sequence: CASSHPGQGVTEAFF.